The source of this TCR beta chain is a study of cytomegalovirus exposure and HLA in healthy donors. Note on this clone: The antigen remains undetermined.

Study-level findings and limits: Researchers left out some V segments, among them TRBV6-2 and TRBV6-3, as indistinguishable. Rates of TCR association differed by HLA locus in a later analysis, with DRB1 highest and HLA-C lowest. It emerged from a later analysis that several of the most significant clusters appeared to be linked to common viral pathogens. Reportedly, diagnosis of cytomegalovirus status by the classifier showed high specificity and sensitivity.

The V and J ends lost 0 bases and 12 bases respectively, with 18 bases between them. Germline CDR1 MNHEY, CDR2 SVGAGI. This CDR3 comprises 16 residues. Use of 60 Vbeta and 13 Jbeta primers characterized the PCR. The protocol was immunoSEQ multiplex PCR, while the TCRdb copy is restricted to in-frame clones and leaves out a portion. The sample includes 99,000 or so clones, about 83% of them seen just once. The chain is built from TRBV6-5 and TRBJ1-6; possibly TRBD1 for D (5 bases). This TCR came from a man aged 55 to 70 in good health and CMV-seropositive. Sequencing used PBMCs. CDR3 region: CASSYSSGGGGGPLHF. CDR3 in DNA: TGTGCCAGCAGTTACTCGAGTGGAGGTGGGGGAGGACCCCTCCACTTT.